Ten or more counts support the clone carrying this T cell receptor (beta chain). The antigen remains unidentified. The entry originates in a study of shared clonotypes between healthy human individuals. Study-wide points: Only blood was sampled, and tissue TCR repertoires likely differ from blood ones. It was the few donors that limited the genetic and exposure-history diversity represented.

In germline, CDR1 is SGHRS, CDR2 YFSETQ. V was pared by 0 bases and J by 3 bases, with 10 bases of the junction left unmatched. The CDR3 contains 18 residues. The unsorted PBMC sample used ten immunoSEQ deep assay plates. Generated by immunoSEQ multiplex PCR, the TCRdb table keeps only in-frame clones and is missing some. The sample has 100,000 or so clones; less than 50% are singletons. Material for sequencing was PBMCs. The chain joins TRBV5-1 to TRBJ2-7; 12 positions agree with TRBD2. This clonotype was sampled from a woman in her forties in good health. Some clones in this sample may be carry-over from other donors' samples. CDR3 residues: CASSLAPATSGRYYEQYF. In DNA form, the CDR3 reads TGCGCCAGCAGCTTGGCCCCAGCAACTAGCGGGAGGTACTACGAGCAGTACTTC.